By frequency, the clone carrying this T cell receptor (beta chain) is medium-sized. Its cognate antigen is unknown. This sample stems from a study of T cell clusters in autoimmune cytopenias. Study findings and constraints: Primary autoimmune cytopenia patients appeared to lack physiological T cell clusters present in healthy donors.

The CDR3 has 12 residues. Germline CDR1 is SQVTM and CDR2 is ANQGSEA. TRB was amplified from 250 ng of peripheral blood genomic DNA per sample. TRB rearrangements were amplified by touch-down multiplex PCR with mixed TRB-A/B primers. From its re-call of the multiplex PCR reads, TCRdb lists each CDR3 protein once, without DNA. The sample holds about 11,000 distinct CDR3 sequences. The data were also submitted as part of a second study, on T cell repertoires in aging, cancer and after chemotherapy. From that paper: The whole study produced a dataset of several million TCR reads. Across the chemotherapy interval, each cancer cohort showed higher median generation probability, suggesting thymic rebound. No conclusions about immunological memory after chemotherapy can be drawn from the repertoire data.

This receptor was taken from a human donor in good health. The specimen sequenced was peripheral blood. The chain employs TRBV29-1 and TRBJ2-3. The CDR3 is CSAFSGTDTQYF.